The 9 T cell receptor beta chains in this list originate from one sample, sequenced in a study of T-cell memory formation after mild COVID-19. Via MiXCR, TCRdb re-called the 5' RACE reads, giving one row per CDR3 protein. Among 100,000 to 130,000 distinct CDR3 sequences listed, 15% to 20% were seen once. Sequencing was performed on PBMCs or a T cell subset sorted from them (not recorded which). The receptors were sampled from a man aged 18 to 30 who had mild COVID-19 (a few samples of this study predate the infection). Cell type and time point are not known.

This clonotype was observed a few times. This chain uses TRBV7-9 with TRBJ2-3; a weak D match, TRBD1 (6 bases). The germline CDR1 and CDR2 sequences are SEHNR and FQNEAQ (reference sequence). CDR3 size: 15 residues. V lost 3 bases to trimming and J lost 2 bases, with 12 bases between them. This CDR3 is CASSFQGTSTDTQYF. The CDR3 DNA reads TGTGCCAGCAGCTTTCAGGGGACCTCCACAGATACGCAGTATTTT.

The gene calls are TRBV3-1 and TRBJ1-1, with TRBD1 as a possible D gene (5 bases). Trimming left V 7 bases short and J 3 bases short, with 12 bases between. The CDR3 length is 13 residues. The germline V gene encodes CDR1 LGHDT and CDR2 YNNKEL (reference sequence). The CDR3 region has the DNA TGTGCCAGCACCCGTGCCAGGGACACTGAAGCTTTCTTT. Amino acids: CASTRARDTEAFF.

The chain has TRBV6-5 and TRBJ2-1, with D perhaps assigned TRBD1 or TRBD2 (6 bases each). From germline, CDR1 is MNHEY and CDR2 SVGAGI. The V end lost 5 bases, the J end lost 3 bases, and 14 bases lay between the germline ends. The CDR3 has 15 residues. CDR3 loop: CASSEGGERYNEQFF. CDR3 DNA: TGTGCCAGCAGTGAGGGGGGCGAACGCTACAATGAGCAGTTCTTC.

This chain uses TRBV6-5 with TRBJ1-5; tentative D call: TRBD1 (5 bases). Germline values: CDR1 MNHEY, CDR2 SVGAGI. This CDR3 comprises 12 residues. V dropped 8 bases and J dropped 4 bases, with 9 bases sitting between them. The CDR3 DNA sequence: TGTGCCAGCTGGGGGGGGAATCAGCCCCAGCATTTT. This encodes CASWGGNQPQHF.

The chain recombines TRBV27 with TRBJ2-5, with TRBD2 matching 8 bases. The CDR3 has 16 residues. The germline gives CDR1 MNHEY, CDR2 SMNVEV (reference sequence). V shed 4 bases and J 5 bases; nucleotides not matched to a gene: 12. The CDR3 coding sequence is TGTGCCAGCAGTTCCCGAGCGGGGGACCGGGGTGAGACCCAGTACTTC. Its protein is CASSSRAGDRGETQYF.

V and J are TRBV4-1 and TRBJ2-7; no clear D. CDR1 and CDR2 from the germline V gene are MGHRA and YSYEKL. The CDR3 spans 13 residues. V shed 4 bases and J shed 3 bases, with 10 bases lying between them. The CDR3 reads CASSRSVHYEQYF. DNA of the CDR3: TGCGCCAGCAGCCGGAGCGTACACTACGAGCAGTACTTC.

There are a few counts of this clonotype. The chain carries TRBV7-3 and TRBJ2-5, with a possible D match to TRBD2 (5 bases). The CDR3 runs to 16 residues. The germline V gene encodes CDR1 SGHTA and CDR2 FQGTGA. V shed 5 bases and J shed 5 bases, with 21 bases lying between them. This CDR3 is CASSPSGLDSRETQYF. DNA for the CDR3: TGTGCCAGCAGCCCGAGCGGTCTAGACTCGCGGGAGACCCAGTACTTC.

This clonotype was detected only a few times. The CDR3: CASSSGQGGPGELFF. The CDR3, as DNA: TGTGCCAGCAGTTCCGGACAGGGCGGGCCCGGGGAGCTGTTTTTT. The V gene is TRBV28, the J gene TRBJ2-2, with 8 bases lining up with TRBD1. Trimming removed 4 bases from V and 6 bases from J; junction bases left unmatched: 7. CDR1 is MDHEN and CDR2 is SYDVKM in the germline V gene. The CDR3 length is 15 residues.

This clonotype was seen many times. The chain combines TRBV7-2 with TRBJ2-3; tentative D call: TRBD2 (6 bases). The germline CDR1 and CDR2 sequences are SGHTA and FQGNSA. The length of the CDR3 is 13 residues. The ends were cut back, 1 base at V and 9 bases at J, with 11 bases in the middle. CDR3 nucleotides: TGTGCCAGCAGCTTAGGGCGGGGAGAGACGCAGTATTTT. It translates to CASSLGRGETQYF.